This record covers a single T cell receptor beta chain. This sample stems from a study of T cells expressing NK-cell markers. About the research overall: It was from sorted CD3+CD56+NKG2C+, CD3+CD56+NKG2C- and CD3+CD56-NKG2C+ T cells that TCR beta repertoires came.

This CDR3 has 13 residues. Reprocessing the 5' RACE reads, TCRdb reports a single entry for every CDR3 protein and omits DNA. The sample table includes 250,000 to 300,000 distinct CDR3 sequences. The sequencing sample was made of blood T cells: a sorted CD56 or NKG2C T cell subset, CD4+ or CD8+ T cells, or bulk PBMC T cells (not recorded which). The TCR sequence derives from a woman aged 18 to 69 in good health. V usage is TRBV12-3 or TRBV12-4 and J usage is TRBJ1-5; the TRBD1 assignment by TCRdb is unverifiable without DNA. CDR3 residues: CASSRQLDQPQHF.